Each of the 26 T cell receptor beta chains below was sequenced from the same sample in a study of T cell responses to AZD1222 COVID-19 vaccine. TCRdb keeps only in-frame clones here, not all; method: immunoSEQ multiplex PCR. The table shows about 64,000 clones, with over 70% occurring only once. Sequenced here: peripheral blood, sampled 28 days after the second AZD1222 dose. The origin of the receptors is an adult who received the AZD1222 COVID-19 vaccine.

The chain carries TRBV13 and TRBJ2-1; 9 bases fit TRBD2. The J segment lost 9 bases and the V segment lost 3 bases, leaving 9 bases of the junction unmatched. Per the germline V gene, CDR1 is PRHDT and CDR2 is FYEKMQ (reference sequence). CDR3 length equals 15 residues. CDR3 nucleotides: TGTGCCAGCAGCTTGTGGGCTAGCGGGGTCCTTGAGCAGTTCTTC. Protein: CASSLWASGVLEQFF.

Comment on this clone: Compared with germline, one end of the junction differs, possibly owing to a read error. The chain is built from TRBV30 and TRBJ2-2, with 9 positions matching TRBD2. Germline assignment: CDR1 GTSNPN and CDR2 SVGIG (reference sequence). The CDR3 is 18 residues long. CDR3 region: CARSTPGRGGSYTGELFF. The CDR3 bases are TGTGCCCGGAGTACTCCGGGGCGGGGGGGCTCTTACACCGGGGAGCTGTTTTTT.

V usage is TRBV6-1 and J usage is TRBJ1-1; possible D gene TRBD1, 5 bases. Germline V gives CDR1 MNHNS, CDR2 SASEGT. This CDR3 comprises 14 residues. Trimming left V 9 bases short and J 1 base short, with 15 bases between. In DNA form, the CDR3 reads TGTGCCAGGGGGGTGGGGTCCGCGAACACTGAAGCTTTCTTT. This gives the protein CARGVGSANTEAFF.

CDR3 residues: CASSGGSLGPQIIYNEQFF. Written as DNA, the CDR3 is TGTGCCAGCAGCGGGGGGTCTTTGGGGCCACAAATAATCTACAATGAGCAGTTCTTC. The chain uses TRBV5-4 and TRBJ2-1; D is possibly TRBD2 (6 bases). V was cut by 4 bases and J by 3 bases, with 26 bases left in between. From germline, CDR1 is SGHNT and CDR2 YYREEE (reference sequence). The CDR3 sequence is 19 residues long.

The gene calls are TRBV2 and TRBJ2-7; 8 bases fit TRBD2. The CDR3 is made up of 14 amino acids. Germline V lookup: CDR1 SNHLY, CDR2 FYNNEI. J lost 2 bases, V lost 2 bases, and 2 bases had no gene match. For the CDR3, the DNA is TGTGCCAGCAGTGAAAGGGGACTAGCCTACGAGCAGTACTTC. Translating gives CASSERGLAYEQYF.

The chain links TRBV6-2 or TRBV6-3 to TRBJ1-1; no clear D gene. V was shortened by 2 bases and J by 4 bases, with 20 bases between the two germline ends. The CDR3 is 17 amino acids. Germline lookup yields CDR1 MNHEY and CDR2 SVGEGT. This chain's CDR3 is CASSYVSGGKESTEAFF. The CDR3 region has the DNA TGTGCCAGCAGTTACGTTTCCGGCGGAAAGGAGAGCACTGAAGCTTTCTTT.

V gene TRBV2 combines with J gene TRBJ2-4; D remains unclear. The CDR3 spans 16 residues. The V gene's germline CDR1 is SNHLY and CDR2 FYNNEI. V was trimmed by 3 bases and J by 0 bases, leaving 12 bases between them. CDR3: CASSDEIGRAKNIQYF. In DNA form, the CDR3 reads TGTGCCAGCAGTGATGAGATAGGCAGAGCCAAAAACATTCAGTACTTC. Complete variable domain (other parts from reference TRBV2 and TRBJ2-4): EPEVTQTPSHQVTQMGQEVILRCVPISNHLYFYWYRQILGQKVEFLVSFYNNEISEKSEIFDDQFSVERPDGSNFTLKIRSTKLEDSAMYFCASSDEIGRAKNIQYFGAGTRLSVL.

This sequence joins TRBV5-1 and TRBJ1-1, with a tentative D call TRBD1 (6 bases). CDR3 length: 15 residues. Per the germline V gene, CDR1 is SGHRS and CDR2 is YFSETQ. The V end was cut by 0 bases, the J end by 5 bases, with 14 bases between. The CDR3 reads CASSLAAGAETEAFF. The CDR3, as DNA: TGCGCCAGCAGCTTGGCGGCGGGGGCTGAAACTGAAGCTTTCTTT.

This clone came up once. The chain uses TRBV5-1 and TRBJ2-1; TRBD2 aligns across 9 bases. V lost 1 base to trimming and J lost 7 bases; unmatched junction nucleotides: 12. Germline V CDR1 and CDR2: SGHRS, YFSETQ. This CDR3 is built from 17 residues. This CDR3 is CASSLRPSAGGSNEQFF. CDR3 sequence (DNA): TGCGCCAGCAGCTTGCGCCCCTCAGCGGGGGGTAGTAATGAGCAGTTCTTC.

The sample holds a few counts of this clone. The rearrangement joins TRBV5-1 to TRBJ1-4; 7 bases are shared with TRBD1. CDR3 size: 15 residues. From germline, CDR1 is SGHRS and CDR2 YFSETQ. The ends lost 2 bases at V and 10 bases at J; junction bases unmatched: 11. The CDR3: CASSFGQGDMGKLFF. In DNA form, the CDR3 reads TGCGCCAGCAGCTTTGGGCAGGGGGATATGGGAAAACTGTTTTTT.

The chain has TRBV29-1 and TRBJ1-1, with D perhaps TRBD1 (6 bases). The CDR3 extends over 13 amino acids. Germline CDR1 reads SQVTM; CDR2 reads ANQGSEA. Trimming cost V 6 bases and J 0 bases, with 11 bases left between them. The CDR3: CSVVQGLNTEAFF. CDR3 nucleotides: TGCAGCGTGGTACAGGGACTGAACACTGAAGCTTTCTTT.

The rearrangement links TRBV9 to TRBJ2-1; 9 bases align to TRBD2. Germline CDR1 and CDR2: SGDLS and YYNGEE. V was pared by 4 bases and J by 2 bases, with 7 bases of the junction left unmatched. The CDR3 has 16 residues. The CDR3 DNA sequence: TGTGCCAGCAGCATACCGACTAGCGGCCCCTACAATGAGCAGTTCTTC. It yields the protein CASSIPTSGPYNEQFF.

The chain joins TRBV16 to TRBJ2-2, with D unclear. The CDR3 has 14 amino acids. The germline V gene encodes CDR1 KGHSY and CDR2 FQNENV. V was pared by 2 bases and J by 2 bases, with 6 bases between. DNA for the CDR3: TGTGCCAGCAGCCAAGAAAGAAACACCGGGGAGCTGTTTTTT. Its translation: CASSQERNTGELFF.

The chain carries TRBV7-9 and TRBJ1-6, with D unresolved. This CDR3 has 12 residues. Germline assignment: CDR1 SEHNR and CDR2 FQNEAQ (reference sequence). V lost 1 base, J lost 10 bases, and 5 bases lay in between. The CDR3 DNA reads TGTGCCAGCAGCTTAGTGGCCTCACCCCTCCACTTT. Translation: CASSLVASPLHF.

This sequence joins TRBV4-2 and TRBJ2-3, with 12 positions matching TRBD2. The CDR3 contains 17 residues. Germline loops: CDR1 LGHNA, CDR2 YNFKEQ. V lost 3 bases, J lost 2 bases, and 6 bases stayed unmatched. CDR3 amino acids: CASSQTGLAGTTDTQYF. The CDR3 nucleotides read TGTGCCAGCAGCCAGACTGGACTAGCGGGGACCACAGATACGCAGTATTTT.

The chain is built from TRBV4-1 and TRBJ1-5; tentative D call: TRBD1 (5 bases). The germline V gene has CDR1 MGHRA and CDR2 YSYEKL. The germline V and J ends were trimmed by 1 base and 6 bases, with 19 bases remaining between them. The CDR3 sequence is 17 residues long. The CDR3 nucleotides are TGCGCCAGCAGCCAAGGATTCCTAGCGGGGGGTTCTCAGCCCCAGCATTTT. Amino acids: CASSQGFLAGGSQPQHF.

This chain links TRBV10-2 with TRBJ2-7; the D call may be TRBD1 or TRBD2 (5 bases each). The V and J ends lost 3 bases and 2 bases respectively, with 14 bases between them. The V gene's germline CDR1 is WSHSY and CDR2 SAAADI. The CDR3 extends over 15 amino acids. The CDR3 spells CASSEPGTAPYEQYF. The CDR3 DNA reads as TGCGCCAGCAGTGAACCCGGGACGGCCCCCTACGAGCAGTACTTC.

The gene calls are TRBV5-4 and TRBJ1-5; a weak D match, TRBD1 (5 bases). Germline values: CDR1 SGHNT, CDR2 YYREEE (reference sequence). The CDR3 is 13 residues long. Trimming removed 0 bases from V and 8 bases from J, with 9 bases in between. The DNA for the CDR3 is TGTGCCAGCAGCTTGGGTCCGGGGGAGCCCCAGCATTTT. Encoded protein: CASSLGPGEPQHF.

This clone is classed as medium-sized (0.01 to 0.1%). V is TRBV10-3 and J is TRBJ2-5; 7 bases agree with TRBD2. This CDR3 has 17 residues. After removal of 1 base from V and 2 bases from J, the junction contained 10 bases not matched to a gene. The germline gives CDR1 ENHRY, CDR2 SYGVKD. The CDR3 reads CAISEWGMGLNQETQYF. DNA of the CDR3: TGTGCCATCAGTGAGTGGGGTATGGGACTAAATCAAGAGACCCAGTACTTC.

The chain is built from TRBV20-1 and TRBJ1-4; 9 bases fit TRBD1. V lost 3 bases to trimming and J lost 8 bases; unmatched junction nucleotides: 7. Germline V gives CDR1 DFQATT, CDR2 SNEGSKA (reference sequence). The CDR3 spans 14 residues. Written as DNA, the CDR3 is TGCAGTGCTAGTGCCGGGACAGGGAAGGAAAAACTGTTTTTT. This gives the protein CSASAGTGKEKLFF.

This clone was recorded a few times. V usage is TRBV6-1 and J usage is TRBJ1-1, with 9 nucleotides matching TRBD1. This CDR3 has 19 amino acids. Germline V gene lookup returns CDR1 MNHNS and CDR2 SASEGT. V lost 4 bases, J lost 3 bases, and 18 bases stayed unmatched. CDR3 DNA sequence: TGTGCCAGCAGTGCCCCCACGCCGACAGGGGGGATCACTTACACTGAAGCTTTCTTT. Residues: CASSAPTPTGGITYTEAFF.

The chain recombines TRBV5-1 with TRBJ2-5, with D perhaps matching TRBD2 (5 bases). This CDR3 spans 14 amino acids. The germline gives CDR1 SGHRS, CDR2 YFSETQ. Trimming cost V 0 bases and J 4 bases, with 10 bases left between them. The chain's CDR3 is CASSLEPRGETQYF. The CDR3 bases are TGCGCCAGCAGCTTGGAACCCCGGGGAGAGACCCAGTACTTC.

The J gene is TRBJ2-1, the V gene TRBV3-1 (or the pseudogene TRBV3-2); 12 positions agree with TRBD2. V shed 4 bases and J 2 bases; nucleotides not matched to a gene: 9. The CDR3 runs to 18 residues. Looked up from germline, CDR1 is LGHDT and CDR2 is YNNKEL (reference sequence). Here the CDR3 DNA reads TGTGCCAGCAGCCCAGGGGCGACTAGCGGGGGAACCTACAATGAGCAGTTCTTC. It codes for CASSPGATSGGTYNEQFF.

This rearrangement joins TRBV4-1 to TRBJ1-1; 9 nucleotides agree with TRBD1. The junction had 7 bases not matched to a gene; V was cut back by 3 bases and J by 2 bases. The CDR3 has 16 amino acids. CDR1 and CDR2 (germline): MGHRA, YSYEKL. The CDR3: CASSHPKTGGNTEAFF. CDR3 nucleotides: TGCGCCAGCAGCCATCCTAAGACAGGGGGAAACACTGAAGCTTTCTTT.

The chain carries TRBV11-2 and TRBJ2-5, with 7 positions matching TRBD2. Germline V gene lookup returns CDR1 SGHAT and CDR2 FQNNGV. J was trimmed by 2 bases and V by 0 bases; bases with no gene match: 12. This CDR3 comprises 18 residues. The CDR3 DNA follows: TGTGCCAGCAGCTTAGATCGTCTTGCTAGCGGATTTCAAGAGACCCAGTACTTC. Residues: CASSLDRLASGFQETQYF.

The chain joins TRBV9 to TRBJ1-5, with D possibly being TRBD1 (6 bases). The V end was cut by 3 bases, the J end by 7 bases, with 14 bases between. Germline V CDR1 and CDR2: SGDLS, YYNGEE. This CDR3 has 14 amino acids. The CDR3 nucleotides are TGTGCCAGCAGCGCCGTACCACAGGGCCAGCCCCAGCATTTT. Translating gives CASSAVPQGQPQHF.